The 23 T cell receptor beta chains below were found in one sample sequenced in a study of immune cell composition in non-small cell lung cancer. The assay was immunoSEQ multiplex PCR, and TCRdb's table has in-frame clones only and misses some. The data contain about 10,000 clones, 60% to 70% of them singletons. The source material was lung tumor tissue. The source of these receptors is a human donor with non-small cell lung cancer.

The V and J genes are TRBV10-2 and TRBJ2-1; D possibly uses TRBD1 or TRBD2 (5 bases each). This CDR3 has 14 residues. Germline-derived CDR1 and CDR2 are WSHSY and SAAADI. V was trimmed by 6 bases and J by 7 bases, leaving 16 bases between them. CDR3 sequence reads: CASSGIDGGNEQFF. Here the CDR3 DNA reads TGCGCCAGCAGCGGGATCGATGGGGGAAATGAGCAGTTCTTC.

The chain combines TRBV6-1 with TRBJ1-2, with D perhaps matching TRBD1 (5 bases). CDR3 length: 13 amino acids. Looked up from germline, CDR1 is MNHNS and CDR2 is SASEGT. The V and J ends lost 5 bases and 4 bases respectively, with 11 bases between them. The CDR3 here is CASSWTPLYGYTF. CDR3 sequence (DNA): TGTGCCAGCAGTTGGACACCTCTCTATGGCTACACCTTC.

The V and J genes are TRBV7-2 and TRBJ1-5; no clear D gene. Trimming cost V 1 base and J 3 bases, with 7 bases left between them. The CDR3 contains 14 residues. In germline, CDR1 is SGHTA, CDR2 FQGNSA. The CDR3 region is CASSLGGFNQPQHF. CDR3 nucleotides: TGTGCCAGCAGCTTAGGAGGTTTCAATCAGCCCCAGCATTTT.

V usage is TRBV2 and J usage is TRBJ1-4; D is perhaps TRBD1 (5 bases). V dropped 5 bases and J dropped 7 bases, with 8 bases sitting between them. CDR1 is SNHLY, CDR2 FYNNEI, per germline. The CDR3 loop spans 12 amino acids. The CDR3, as DNA: TGTGCCAGCAGTCCGGGGCCTGAAAAACTGTTTTTT. It specifies CASSPGPEKLFF.

This clone was counted a single time. The gene calls are TRBV18 and TRBJ2-7, with D perhaps TRBD1 (6 bases). Trimming cost V 6 bases and J 5 bases, with 20 bases left between them. CDR1 KGHSH and CDR2 LQKENI come from the germline V gene. This CDR3 is 15 amino acids long. In DNA, the CDR3 is TGTGCCAGCTCCCTTACAGGGATATTTAAGGACGAGCAGTACTTC. Its protein product is CASSLTGIFKDEQYF.

This chain links TRBV6-1 with TRBJ2-5; D possibly uses TRBD1 or TRBD2 (6 bases each). V lost 3 bases, J lost 4 bases, and 15 bases lay in between. CDR1 MNHNS and CDR2 SASEGT come from the germline V gene. This CDR3 is 15 amino acids long. The CDR3 DNA sequence: TGTGCCAGCAGTGAGAAATTGGGGGGCCGAGAGACCCAGTACTTC. It specifies CASSEKLGGRETQYF.

There are a few counts of this clone. V and J are TRBV6-5 and TRBJ1-5, with D hard to call. From germline, CDR1 is MNHEY and CDR2 SVGAGI. Trimming took 6 bases from V and 2 from J, leaving 14 bases between them. CDR3 size: 15 residues. The CDR3 DNA follows: TGTGCCAGCAGGCCCCGGATATTGGGCAATCAGCCCCAGCATTTT. Amino acid sequence: CASRPRILGNQPQHF.

This clone has more than one count but fewer than ten. The chain carries TRBV11-2 and TRBJ1-6, with 9 bases matching TRBD1. The CDR3 sequence is 14 residues long. Trimming cost V 5 bases and J 8 bases; bases outside gene matches: 4. CDR1 SGHAT and CDR2 FQNNGV come from the germline V gene. CDR3 sequence: CASSTRTGDSPLHF. In DNA, the CDR3 is TGTGCCAGCAGCACCCGGACAGGGGATTCACCCCTCCACTTT.

The CDR3 here is CASSLDLLRGVLRGEAFF. CDR3 nucleotide sequence: TGTGCCAGCAGCTTAGATCTGTTGAGGGGAGTTTTGCGTGGTGAAGCTTTCTTT. This chain connects TRBV11-3 to TRBJ1-1, with a possible D match to TRBD1 (5 bases). The CDR3 runs 18 residues. V was cut by 0 bases and J by 7 bases, with 24 bases left in between. Germline CDR1 and CDR2: SGHNT and YENEEA.

The sample holds a few counts of this clone. V usage is TRBV7-2 and J usage is TRBJ1-2, with D unclear. V was trimmed by 2 bases and J by 6 bases, leaving 16 bases between them. This CDR3 is 15 amino acids long. The V gene's germline CDR1 is SGHTA and CDR2 FQGNSA. The CDR3 is CASSLMNDPRDGYTF. In DNA form, the CDR3 reads TGTGCCAGCAGCTTAATGAACGACCCACGAGATGGCTACACCTTC. Filled out from reference TRBV7-2 and TRBJ1-2, the complete variable domain reads GAGVSQSPSNKVTEKGKDVELRCDPISGHTALYWYRQSLGQGLEFLIYFQGNSAPDKSGLPSDRFSAERTGGSVSTLTIQRTQQEDSAVYLCASSLMNDPRDGYTFGSGTRLTVV.

This chain uses TRBV6-5 with TRBJ2-3; the match to TRBD1 covers 10 bases. CDR1 MNHEY and CDR2 SVGAGI come from the germline V gene. There are 14 residues in the CDR3. The V gene end was trimmed by 5 bases and the J gene end by 5 bases; junction bases not matched to a gene: 4. CDR3 nucleotide sequence: TGTGCCAGCAGTCCGACAGGGGGCCAAGATACGCAGTATTTT. Protein product: CASSPTGGQDTQYF.

V and J are TRBV7-6 and TRBJ1-6, with D possibly being TRBD1 (6 bases). V was pared by 0 bases and J by 7 bases, with 16 bases between. This CDR3 is 17 amino acids long. Germline CDR1 is SGHVS and CDR2 is FNYEAQ. CDR3 nucleotides: TGTGCCAGCAGCTTAGCGCTCGCAGGGGAGCAGAATTCACCCCTCCACTTT. Amino acids: CASSLALAGEQNSPLHF.

The chain is built from TRBV7-2 and TRBJ1-5; TRBD1 aligns across 7 bases. Unmatched junction bases numbered 6, after V lost 4 bases and J lost 0 bases. Germline V CDR1 and CDR2: SGHTA, FQGNSA. The CDR3 is 16 residues long. The CDR3 loop reads CASSSQGQISNQPQHF. In nucleotides, the CDR3 is TGTGCCAGCAGCTCCCAGGGACAGATTAGCAATCAGCCCCAGCATTTT.

The V call is TRBV6-1, the J call TRBJ2-6; D gene unclear. With 6 bases removed from V and 0 bases from J, the gap between germline ends came to 6 bases. The CDR3 loop spans 14 amino acids. CDR1 is MNHNS and CDR2 is SASEGT in the germline V gene. Here the CDR3 reads CASRGFSGANVLTF. As DNA, the CDR3 is TGTGCCAGCAGGGGGTTCTCTGGGGCCAACGTCCTGACTTTC.

The rearrangement joins TRBV5-6 to TRBJ1-5, with 7 bases aligning to TRBD1. The V gene's germline CDR1 is SGHDT and CDR2 YYEEEE. This CDR3 is 18 amino acids long. V lost 2 bases to trimming and J lost 4 bases; unmatched junction nucleotides: 15. CDR3 coding DNA: TGTGCCAGCAGCTTAAGGGGGCGAAGTATTTTCGGAAATCAGCCCCAGCATTTT. Its protein is CASSLRGRSIFGNQPQHF.

This clone was seen only a few times. The chain combines TRBV7-2 with TRBJ1-2, with 9 bases that match TRBD1. The V segment lost 5 bases and the J segment 1 base; nucleotides outside the gene matches: 8. In germline, CDR1 is SGHTA, CDR2 FQGNSA. The CDR3 has 16 residues. This chain's CDR3 is CASSPQGASGNYGYTF. The CDR3 DNA is TGTGCCAGCAGCCCACAGGGGGCTAGCGGTAACTATGGCTACACCTTC.

V usage is TRBV7-2 and J usage is TRBJ1-1; D is possibly TRBD1 (5 bases). The CDR3 extends over 12 amino acids. Trimming removed 5 bases at V and 5 bases at J, with 9 bases between. CDR1 is SGHTA and CDR2 is FQGNSA in the germline V gene. The CDR3: CASSRQQTEAFF. The CDR3, as DNA: TGTGCCAGCAGCAGACAGCAGACTGAAGCTTTCTTT.

This chain connects TRBV7-8 to TRBJ1-1; D is unclear. The CDR3 is 15 amino acids. V lost 1 base to trimming and J lost 0 bases, with 9 bases between them. The germline V gene encodes CDR1 SGHVS and CDR2 FQNEAQ. The CDR3 DNA reads as TGTGCCAGCAGCTTAGGGGCAGTTATGAACACTGAAGCTTTCTTT. Its protein product is CASSLGAVMNTEAFF.

This clone was seen a few times. This chain links TRBV6-5 with TRBJ1-2; the match to TRBD1 covers 9 bases. V was clipped by 6 bases and J by 4 bases; unmatched bases: 6. Per the germline V gene, CDR1 is MNHEY and CDR2 is SVGAGI. The CDR3 has 14 residues. This chain's CDR3 is CASSTTGGVYGYTF. CDR3 in DNA: TGTGCCAGCAGCACAACAGGGGGCGTCTATGGCTACACCTTC.

The CDR3 protein is CASSHQLFGEQFF. The DNA of the CDR3 is TGTGCCAGCAGCCACCAACTATTTGGTGAGCAGTTCTTC. The gene calls are TRBV7-9 and TRBJ2-1, with D unresolved. Germline values: CDR1 SEHNR, CDR2 FQNEAQ (reference sequence). The CDR3 length is 13 residues. The germline V and J ends were trimmed by 5 bases and 9 bases, with 14 bases remaining between them.

The gene calls are TRBV7-9 and TRBJ2-6, with a weak D call TRBD2 (5 bases). This CDR3 spans 15 amino acids. CDR1 SEHNR and CDR2 FQNEAQ come from the germline V gene (reference sequence). With 3 bases removed from V and 0 bases from J, the gap between germline ends came to 6 bases. DNA for the CDR3: TGTGCCAGCAGCTTGAGGGTCTCTGGGGCCAACGTCCTGACTTTC. Translation: CASSLRVSGANVLTF.

The V call is TRBV10-2, the J call TRBJ1-5; no clear D. The V end lost 1 base, the J end lost 2 bases, and 9 bases lay between the germline ends. This CDR3 contains 15 residues. Germline values: CDR1 WSHSY, CDR2 SAAADI. The CDR3 is CASSEYGVGNQPQHF. CDR3 nucleotides: TGCGCCAGCAGTGAGTATGGGGTTGGCAATCAGCCCCAGCATTTT.

The rearrangement links TRBV5-1 to TRBJ1-1; D gene uncertain. The CDR3 consists of 14 residues. Germline V lookup: CDR1 SGHRS, CDR2 YFSETQ. With 4 bases removed from V and 6 bases from J, the gap between germline ends came to 16 bases. The CDR3 DNA sequence: TGCGCCAGCAGCGCAACAGTATCTGGAGCTGAAGCTTTCTTT. It is translated as CASSATVSGAEAFF.